These T cell receptor beta chains were read from a single sample in a study of T cell responses to AZD1222 COVID-19 vaccine. The table came from immunoSEQ multiplex PCR; TCRdb's copy has only in-frame clones and leaves some out. In the table there are 85,000 to 130,000 clones, approximately 93% of which are singletons. Source: peripheral blood, taken on day 0 of AZD1222 vaccination. The receptors come from an adult in good health. The CDR3 runs from the conserved cysteine through the conserved F or W. The D gene is left open where the match is weak. Some rows have no size entry. The others give once, few or many, or a class for an expanded clone.

-	TRBV7-2	-	TRBJ2-5	CASSLAVRRGEEYF	TGTGCCAGCAGCTTAGCCGTACGTAGGGGGGAGGAGTACTTC
TRBD1	TRBV29-1	-	TRBJ1-2	CSVEMGQGYGYTF	TGCAGCGTTGAAATGGGACAGGGCTATGGCTACACCTTC
-	TRBV18	-	TRBJ1-1	CASSPTYMNTEAFF	TGTGCCAGCTCACCGACCTATATGAACACTGAAGCTTTCTTT
TRBD1	TRBV7-9	-	TRBJ1-1	CASSFTGAGTEAFF	TGTGCCAGCAGCTTTACAGGGGCTGGCACTGAAGCTTTCTTT
-	TRBV28	-	TRBJ2-7	CASSSPPRVSYEQYF	TGTGCCAGCAGTTCACCGCCCAGGGTCTCCTACGAGCAGTACTTC
TRBD2	TRBV5-1	-	TRBJ2-4	CASSLGQRGIQYF	TGCGCCAGCAGCTTGGGGCAGCGGGGCATTCAGTACTTC
-	TRBV5-1	-	TRBJ2-6	CASSPDVSSGANVLTF	TGCGCCAGCAGCCCTGACGTGAGCTCTGGGGCCAACGTCCTGACTTTC
-	TRBV7-9	-	TRBJ1-2	CASSTPGAYYGYTF	TGTGCCAGCAGCACTCCCGGGGCCTACTATGGCTACACCTTC
TRBD2	TRBV19	-	TRBJ2-3	CASDESSGSFSDTQYF	TGTGCCAGTGATGAATCTAGCGGGAGTTTCTCAGATACGCAGTATTTT
TRBD2	TRBV7-2	-	TRBJ2-1	CASSRTSGRALNEQFF	TGTGCCAGCAGCCGTACTAGCGGGAGGGCCCTCAATGAGCAGTTCTTC
TRBD2	TRBV7-2	-	TRBJ2-3	CASRISSGRADTQYF	TGTGCCAGCAGGATCTCTAGCGGGAGAGCAGATACGCAGTATTTT
TRBD2	TRBV6-6	-	TRBJ2-2	CASSWASGSNTGELFF	TGTGCCAGCAGTTGGGCTAGCGGGAGCAACACCGGGGAGCTGTTTTTT
-	TRBV7-3	-	TRBJ2-1	CASSFDTYNEQFF	TGTGCCAGCAGCTTCGACACTTACAATGAGCAGTTCTTC
-	TRBV5-1	-	TRBJ2-7	CASSLKIRGAYEQYF	TGCGCCAGCAGCCTAAAAATCAGGGGCGCCTACGAGCAGTACTTC
TRBD2	TRBV24-1	-	TRBJ2-3	CATSASGSGTDTQYF	TGTGCCACCAGTGCTAGCGGGAGTGGCACAGATACGCAGTATTTT
TRBD1	TRBV3-1/TRBV3-2	-	TRBJ2-1	CASSAPGQGSNEQFF	TGTGCCAGCAGCGCGCCGGGACAGGGCTCCAATGAGCAGTTCTTC
TRBD1	TRBV5-1	once	TRBJ2-6	CASKGTGLPGANVLTF	TGCGCCAGTAAAGGGACAGGGCTCCCTGGGGCCAACGTCCTGACTTTC
-	TRBV9	-	TRBJ2-5	CASSVVPLEAQYF	TGTGCCAGCAGCGTAGTCCCGCTTGAGGCCCAGTACTTC
-	TRBV3-1/TRBV3-2	once	TRBJ1-2	CASTQWGLGYTF	TGTGCCAGCACTCAATGGGGGTTAGGCTACACCTTC
TRBD2	TRBV6-2/TRBV6-3	-	TRBJ2-1	CASSQYLAGGHGNEQFF	TGTGCCAGCAGTCAATACTTAGCGGGAGGACACGGCAATGAGCAGTTCTTC
TRBD2	TRBV19	-	TRBJ2-1	CASRRTSGSYNEQFF	TGTGCCAGTAGGCGTACTAGCGGGAGTTATAATGAGCAGTTCTTC
TRBD2	TRBV6-5	-	TRBJ2-1	CASNPGTSGRSEQFF	TGTGCCAGCAATCCAGGGACTAGCGGGAGGAGTGAGCAGTTCTTC
-	TRBV7-9	-	TRBJ2-7	CASSFPGGKQYF	TGTGCCAGCAGCTTCCCGGGCGGGAAGCAGTACTTC
-	TRBV6-5	-	TRBJ1-2	CASSLTWSSYGYTF	TGTGCCAGCAGTCTGACATGGTCATCCTATGGCTACACCTTC
-	TRBV20-1	-	TRBJ2-3	CSASPGETDTQYF	TGCAGTGCTAGTCCCGGGGAGACAGATACGCAGTATTTT
-	TRBV5-1	-	TRBJ2-1	CASSLSPGDSLNQQFF	TGCGCCAGCAGCTTATCGCCGGGGGACAGCTTGAATCAGCAGTTCTTC
-	TRBV3-1/TRBV3-2	-	TRBJ1-5	CASSPRRARGCRQPQHF	TGTGCCAGCAGCCCAAGGAGGGCCCGGGGGTGTCGTCAGCCCCAGCATTTT
TRBD2	TRBV3-1/TRBV3-2	-	TRBJ2-1	CASSKTLAGAPNEQFF	TGTGCCAGCAGCAAGACACTAGCGGGAGCCCCCAATGAGCAGTTCTTC
TRBD1	TRBV7-9	-	TRBJ1-2	CASSFTGGSYGYTF	TGTGCCAGCAGCTTTACAGGGGGCAGCTATGGCTACACCTTC
TRBD2	TRBV6-5	-	TRBJ2-1	CASRKRLADDNEQFF	TGTGCCAGCAGGAAAAGACTAGCGGACGACAATGAGCAGTTCTTC